The clone carrying this TCR beta chain was detected a few times. Its target is not known. This sample's treatment: approximately 9-day PBMC culture with coronavirus spike peptide pools or control peptides (ViraFEST assay). PCR-confirmed positives ranged from March to December 2020, preceding US Alpha, Beta and Delta variants. The Oncomine TCR Beta short-read assay generated sequence data from the DNA of cultured CD4+ T cells. Via MiXCR, TCRdb re-called the PCR reads, giving one row per CDR3 protein. The data contain a few thousand distinct CDR3 sequences, over 20% of them singletons. The sample comes from a study of vaccination and CD4 T cells after COVID-19. Whole-study findings and limits: Analysis covered relatively few convalescent patients and lacked any early post-infection timepoints.

V was trimmed by 4 bases and J by 0 bases, leaving 16 bases between them. Per the germline V gene, CDR1 is MGHRA and CDR2 is YSYEKL. This CDR3 is 17 amino acids long. The chain carries TRBV4-1 and TRBJ1-5; tentative D call: TRBD1 (6 bases). The sample consisted of CD4+ T cells from blood, cultured in vitro, taken after SARS-CoV-2 vaccination. The TCR comes from a human donor who had recovered from COVID-19. The CDR3 here is CASSRGPPGYSNQPQHF. In nucleotides, the CDR3 is TGCGCCAGCAGCCGGGGGCCCCCAGGGTATAGCAATCAGCCCCAGCATTTT.